These 3 T cell receptor beta chains were all obtained from the same sample, sequenced in a study of low-dose radiotherapy and immunotherapy resistance in tumors. Regarding time point: before trial treatment. First-strand cDNA used TRAV- and TRBV-specific primers, covering alpha and beta chains. The PCR that amplified TCRs ran for about 20 cycles, relying on a constant-region primer and a V-primer adapter. TCRdb processed the reads anew with MiXCR; each CDR3 protein has one entry. This table holds 70,000 to 95,000 distinct CDR3 sequences, roughly a sixth found once. Sequences were derived from PBMCs, sampled before treatment. The receptor source for this set is a male donor with prostate cancer.

This clonotype was recorded many times. The chain combines TRBV2 with TRBJ1-6; no definite D call. The CDR3 has 15 amino acids. CDR1 is SNHLY and CDR2 is FYNNEI in the germline V gene. Trimming shortened V by 1 base and J by 8 bases, and 12 bases separated the two germline ends. The CDR3 coding sequence is TGTGCCAGCAGTGAAGAGACTCTAAGTCATTCACCCCTCCACTTT. Translated, it gives CASSEETLSHSPLHF.

The chain is built from TRBV28 and TRBJ1-4; 7 nucleotides match TRBD1. This CDR3 is built from 15 residues. Germline V gene sequence: CDR1 MDHEN, CDR2 SYDVKM. V was clipped by 5 bases and J by 9 bases; unmatched bases: 12. DNA for the CDR3: TGTGCCAGCAGTCCTATCCAGGGGGGGGGGAAAAAACTGTTTTTT. Its protein is CASSPIQGGGKKLFF.

The chain is built from TRBV5-1 and TRBJ2-2; no clear D. Germline-derived CDR1 and CDR2 are SGHRS and YFSETQ. The CDR3 spans 12 residues. V was pared by 0 bases and J by 6 bases, with 3 bases between. Here the CDR3 reads CASSLVSGELFF. DNA for the CDR3: TGCGCCAGCAGCTTGGTTTCCGGGGAGCTGTTTTTT. Together with reference TRBV5-1 and TRBJ2-2, the CDR3 gives the full variable domain: KAGVTQTPRYLIKTRGQQVTLSCSPISGHRSVSWYQQTPGQGLQFLFEYFSETQRNKGNFPGRFSGRQFSNSRSEMNVSTLELGDSALYLCASSLVSGELFFGEGSRLTVL.